This section outlines one T cell receptor (beta chain) sequence together with its context. Its antigen remains unknown. The table came from immunoSEQ multiplex PCR; TCRdb's copy has only in-frame clones and leaves some out. Here the sample spans under 400,000 clones, more than 85% being singletons. This sample is part of a study of brain T cells in children with intractable seizures. The CDR3 spans 15 residues. V dropped 5 bases and J dropped 3 bases, with 16 bases sitting between them. CDR1 and CDR2 (germline): SEHNR, FQNEAQ (reference sequence). Indicated time point: blood from clinic visit 5 months post-surgery; TSC patient then seizure free. Surgery cases with the highest brain T cell transcript signatures were chosen for sequencing. General observations from the study: Pre-surgery blood may have been undersampled, hiding some clones.

This rearrangement joins TRBV7-9 to TRBJ1-2; D might be TRBD1 (5 bases). The clonotype originates from a boy younger than two with tuberous sclerosis and intractable seizures. Sequenced here: peripheral blood, sampled roughly 5 months after surgery. The CDR3 nucleotides read TGTGCCAGCAGCCAACCCGGGGGGGAATACTATGGCTACACCTTC. This codes for CASSQPGGEYYGYTF.